These 16 T cell receptor beta chains were all obtained from the same sample, sequenced in a study of a mutant IDH1 vaccine in newly diagnosed glioma. Their antigen targets remain unknown. Described time point: week 35, safety follow-up. Every vaccine dose comprised 300 ug of mutant IDH1 20-mer peptide plus topical imiquimod. Data came from immunoSEQ multiplex PCR; TCRdb stores just in-frame clones and leaves some out. The sample holds about 69,000 clones; more than 85% are singletons and the top ten take approximately 2%. The input for sequencing was PBMCs, taken from a glioma patient whose treatment included an IDH1 peptide vaccine. The receptor set was obtained from a man aged 25 to 45 with glioma.

The gene calls are TRBV7-8 and TRBJ2-5; 10 nucleotides agree with TRBD2. The end of the DNA is better explained by TRBJ2-7, so the J call may be wrong. Per germline, CDR1 SGHVS and CDR2 FQNEAQ. This CDR3 spans 15 amino acids. CDR3 in amino acids: CASSSLAGVSYEQYF. Here the CDR3 DNA reads TGTGCCAGCAGCTCGCTAGCGGGAGTATCCTACGAGCAGTACTTC.

Turning to this clone: At the DNA level, this CDR3 is encoded by other sequences in the same sample as well. The rearrangement joins TRBV7-2 to TRBJ1-1; possible D gene TRBD1, 6 bases. V was clipped by 5 bases and J by 10 bases, with 23 bases between them. The CDR3 has 15 amino acids. Germline V gene sequence: CDR1 SGHTA, CDR2 FQGNSA. The DNA for the CDR3 is TGTGCCAGCAGCCTAGAGGGGTTGAGTGGGACACCAGCTTTCTTT. Translation gives CASSLEGLSGTPAFF. The complete variable domain, with remaining parts taken from reference TRBV7-2 and TRBJ1-1, reads GAGVSQSPSNKVTEKGKDVELRCDPISGHTALYWYRQSLGQGLEFLIYFQGNSAPDKSGLPSDRFSAERTGGSVSTLTIQRTQQEDSAVYLCASSLEGLSGTPAFFGQGTRLTVV.

The chain couples TRBV7-8 to TRBJ1-1; TRBD1 might be the D (6 bases). Trimming shortened V by 1 base and J by 1 base, and 28 bases separated the two germline ends. The CDR3 totals 21 residues. The germline V gene encodes CDR1 SGHVS and CDR2 FQNEAQ. The CDR3 protein is CASSLGRGGRGPSDENTEAFF. The CDR3 nucleotides read TGTGCCAGCAGCTTAGGAAGAGGCGGGCGGGGGCCCTCAGACGAGAACACTGAAGCTTTCTTT.

V is TRBV4-2 and J is TRBJ1-1; the D is unclear. V lost 0 bases and J 5 bases, leaving 10 bases between the germline ends. CDR3 length equals 14 residues. The germline V gene has CDR1 LGHNA and CDR2 YNFKEQ. CDR3 nucleotide sequence: TGTGCCAGCAGCCAAGATGAGGTAGGGACTGAAGCTTTCTTT. It specifies CASSQDEVGTEAFF.

CDR3 region: CAWSSTGGNSPLHF. The CDR3 bases are TGTGCCTGGAGTTCGACAGGTGGGAATTCACCCCTCCACTTT. The chain carries TRBV30 and TRBJ1-6; D is perhaps TRBD1 (6 bases). The CDR3 totals 14 residues. V shed 2 bases and J shed 7 bases, with 12 bases lying between them. CDR1 is GTSNPN and CDR2 is SVGIG in the germline V gene (reference sequence).

This clone was counted only a few times. The J gene is TRBJ1-2, the V gene TRBV6-4, with 8 bases matching TRBD1. V gave up 10 bases and J gave up 3 bases; unmatched junction bases: 7. CDR1 is MRHNA, CDR2 SNTAGT, per germline. CDR3 length: 13 residues. The chain's CDR3 is CATPKTGDYGYTF. In DNA, the CDR3 is TGTGCCACTCCAAAGACAGGGGACTATGGCTACACCTTC.

The chain couples TRBV2 to TRBJ2-7; 13 bases are shared with TRBD2. The germline V gene encodes CDR1 SNHLY and CDR2 FYNNEI. The J segment lost 6 bases and the V segment lost 5 bases, leaving 4 bases of the junction unmatched. The CDR3 runs 14 residues. This CDR3 reads CASSRLAGGREQYF. The CDR3 DNA reads as TGTGCCAGCAGTAGACTAGCGGGGGGTCGCGAGCAGTACTTC.

The chain couples TRBV5-6 to TRBJ1-2, with 8 bases identical to TRBD1. The length of the CDR3 is 13 residues. CDR1 is SGHDT, CDR2 YYEEEE, per germline. Losses at the gene ends were 3 bases for V and 6 bases for J; bases not matched to a gene: 4. The CDR3 protein is CASSSTGVHGYTF. The CDR3 coding sequence is TGTGCCAGCAGCTCGACAGGGGTTCATGGCTACACCTTC.

This clone was detected only a few times. The rearrangement joins TRBV27 to TRBJ1-2, with D possibly TRBD1 on 5 matching bases. The CDR3 consists of 13 residues. Trimming removed 6 bases at V and 8 bases at J, with 16 bases between. CDR1 and CDR2 (germline): MNHEY, SMNVEV (reference sequence). Written as DNA, the CDR3 is TGTGCCAGCAGCCGGGGACCCCTTAGAGGCTACACCTTC. Protein sequence: CASSRGPLRGYTF.

The chain couples TRBV6-5 to TRBJ2-7, with D perhaps being TRBD1 or TRBD2 (5 bases each). CDR1 and CDR2 (germline): MNHEY, SVGAGI. The CDR3 runs 15 residues. V was trimmed by 0 bases and J by 5 bases, leaving 14 bases between them. The CDR3 protein is CASSYSGTAIDEQYF. As DNA, the CDR3 is TGTGCCAGCAGTTACTCCGGGACCGCAATCGACGAGCAGTACTTC.

The count of this clone is one. The chain links TRBV4-1 to TRBJ2-2; D is perhaps TRBD2 (6 bases). The CDR3 totals 16 residues. Trimming took 1 base from V and 2 from J, leaving 11 bases between them. Germline CDR1 reads MGHRA; CDR2 reads YSYEKL. CDR3 protein: CASSQGGGPNTGELFF. CDR3 sequence (DNA): TGCGCCAGCAGCCAAGGGGGAGGCCCTAACACCGGGGAGCTGTTTTTT.

As concerns this clone: This specimen includes other DNA sequences encoding the same CDR3. This CDR3 reads CASSLDSNQPQHF. CDR3 nucleotides: TGTGCCAGCAGCTTAGACAGCAATCAGCCCCAGCATTTT. The chain employs TRBV7-2 and TRBJ1-5; D unclear. V was cut by 1 base and J by 1 base, with 2 bases left in between. This CDR3 comprises 13 residues. Per the germline V gene, CDR1 is SGHTA and CDR2 is FQGNSA.

The V and J genes are TRBV27 and TRBJ2-3; the D gene is possibly TRBD2 (5 bases). Trimming removed 5 bases at V and 11 bases at J, with 11 bases between. The length of the CDR3 is 11 residues. CDR1 and CDR2 (germline): MNHEY, SMNVEV (reference sequence). This CDR3 reads CASSLGRGQYF. Written as DNA, the CDR3 is TGTGCCAGCAGTCTCGGACGGGGGCAGTATTTT.

The chain is built from TRBV9 and TRBJ1-6, with D unresolved. Germline assignment: CDR1 SGDLS and CDR2 YYNGEE. V lost 0 bases to trimming and J lost 7 bases, with 11 bases between them. This CDR3 has 15 residues. As DNA, the CDR3 is TGTGCCAGCAGCGTAGAACCCTCCCTCAATTCACCCCTCCACTTT. Protein: CASSVEPSLNSPLHF. Full variable domain (rest looked up from reference TRBV9 and TRBJ1-6): DSGVTQTPKHLITATGQRVTLRCSPRSGDLSVYWYQQSLDQGLQFLIQYYNGEERAKGNILERFSAQQFPDLHSELNLSSLELGDSALYFCASSVEPSLNSPLHFGNGTRLTVT.

Here the CDR3 DNA reads TGTGCCAGCAGGGACGGACCCTATGGCTACACCTTC. It encodes CASRDGPYGYTF. The chain carries TRBV28 and TRBJ1-2; D is uncertain. Trimming pared 6 bases from V and 4 bases from J, leaving 9 bases between. The germline V gene encodes CDR1 MDHEN and CDR2 SYDVKM. CDR3 length equals 12 residues.

The gene calls are TRBV28 and TRBJ1-2; D gene ambiguous. V lost 3 bases and J lost 4, with 15 bases in between. The germline CDR1 and CDR2 sequences are MDHEN and SYDVKM. The CDR3 consists of 15 residues. As DNA, the CDR3 is TGTGCCAGCAGTTTCGGTCCGGGTATTGCCTATGGCTACACCTTC. It yields the protein CASSFGPGIAYGYTF.